This T cell receptor (beta chain) came from a study of identical twins. The junction had 10 bases not matched to a gene; V was cut back by 4 bases and J by 7 bases. The CDR3 extends over 15 amino acids. The V gene's germline CDR1 is SEHNR and CDR2 FQNEAQ (reference sequence). Via MiXCR, TCRdb re-called the 5' RACE reads, giving one row per CDR3 protein. The data contain roughly 470,000 distinct CDR3 sequences, around an eighth of them seen just once; the ten biggest clones take up more than 0.8%. This clonotype was counted between two and nine times. These data were likewise used in another study, on yellow fever vaccine responses in identical twins.

The receptor was derived from a woman younger than 35 in good health. The source material was CD4+ T cells sorted from blood. The V gene is TRBV7-9, the J gene TRBJ2-5, with 9 bases identical to TRBD1. The CDR3: CASSSWDREARTQYF. The CDR3 region has the DNA TGTGCCAGCAGCTCCTGGGACAGGGAGGCCAGGACCCAGTACTTC.